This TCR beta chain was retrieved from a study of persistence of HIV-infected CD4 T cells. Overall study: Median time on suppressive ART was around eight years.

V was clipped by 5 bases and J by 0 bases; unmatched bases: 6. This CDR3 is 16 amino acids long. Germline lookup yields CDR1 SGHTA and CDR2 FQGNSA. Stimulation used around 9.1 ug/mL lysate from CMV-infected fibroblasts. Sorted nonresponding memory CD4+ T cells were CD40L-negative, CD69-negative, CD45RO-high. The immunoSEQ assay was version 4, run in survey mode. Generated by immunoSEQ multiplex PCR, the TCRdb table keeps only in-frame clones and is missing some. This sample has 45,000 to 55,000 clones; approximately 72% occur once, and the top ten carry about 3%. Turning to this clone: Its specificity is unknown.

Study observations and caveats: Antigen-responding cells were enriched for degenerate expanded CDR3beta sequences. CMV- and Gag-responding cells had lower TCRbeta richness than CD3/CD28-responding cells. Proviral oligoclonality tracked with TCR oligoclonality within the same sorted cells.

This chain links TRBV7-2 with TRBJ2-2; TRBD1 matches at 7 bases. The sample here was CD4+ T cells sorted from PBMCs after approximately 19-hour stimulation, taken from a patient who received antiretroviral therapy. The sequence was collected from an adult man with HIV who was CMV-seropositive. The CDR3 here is CASSKGTATNTGELFF. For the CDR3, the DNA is TGTGCCAGCAGCAAGGGGACAGCTACGAACACCGGGGAGCTGTTTTTT.